Listed below are T cell receptor beta chains from one sample, sequenced in a study of patients and donors after allogeneic stem cell transplantation. MiXCR, run by TCRdb on the RT-PCR reads, gives a single entry per CDR3 protein. The sample records hundreds of thousands of distinct CDR3 sequences, about 38% being singletons. Sequenced material: blood, either unsorted or a sorted T cell fraction (not recorded which). All receptors come from a human donor who was either an allogeneic HSCT recipient or a stem cell or donor lymphocyte infusion donor (not recorded which). It is not recorded whose cells these are; they may come from a transplant donor. The CDR3 runs from the conserved cysteine through the conserved F or W. Fields, in order: clone size, J gene, D gene, V gene, CDR3 protein, CDR3 DNA. A D gene is named only where the DNA matches it firmly. A clone size is listed for some rows: how often the clone was seen (once, few, many), or a class if it is expanded.

few | TRBJ1-2 | . | TRBV27 | CASSPSPEGNYGYTF | TGTGCCAGCAGTCCTAGCCCGGAGGGCAACTATGGCTACACCTTC
. | TRBJ2-1 | . | TRBV20-1 | CSAGPGSSYNEQFF | TGCAGTGCCGGTCCGGGGAGCTCCTACAATGAGCAGTTCTTC
few | TRBJ1-2 | . | TRBV5-1 | CASSYDSGTYGYTF | TGCGCCAGCAGCTACGACAGCGGGACTTATGGCTACACCTTC
. | TRBJ1-4 | . | TRBV4-1 | CASSQRVFNEKLFF | TGCGCCAGCAGCCAAAGGGTTTTCAATGAAAAACTGTTTTTT
few | TRBJ1-2 | TRBD1 | TRBV30 | CAWRRDRAYGYTF | TGTGCCTGGAGACGGGACAGGGCTTATGGCTACACCTTC
few | TRBJ2-3 | . | TRBV27 | CASSPRTKSTDTQYF | TGTGCCAGCAGTCCACGGACCAAAAGCACAGATACGCAGTATTTT
few | TRBJ1-3 | . | TRBV2 | CASSHRFTRTNTIYF | TGTGCCAGCAGTCACAGGTTCACGCGAACGAACACCATATATTTT
few | TRBJ2-1 | . | TRBV15 | CATTDNDNEQFF | TGTGCCACAACAGACAACGACAATGAGCAGTTCTTC
. | TRBJ2-5 | . | TRBV5-1 | CASRRWGGETQYF | TGCGCCAGCAGACGATGGGGTGGAGAGACCCAGTACTTC
. | TRBJ2-1 | TRBD2 | TRBV12-3/TRBV12-4 | CASSTGGTYNEQFF | TGTGCCAGCAGTACCGGGGGGACCTACAATGAGCAGTTCTTC
few | TRBJ1-1 | . | TRBV15 | CATSSGSMNTEAFF | TGTGCCACCAGCTCAGGGTCAATGAACACTGAAGCTTTCTTT
. | TRBJ2-7 | . | TRBV5-4 | CASSFMGPSYEQYF | TGTGCCAGCAGCTTTATGGGTCCTTCTTACGAGCAGTACTTC
. | TRBJ2-4 | . | TRBV12-3/TRBV12-4 | CASSIRVAKNIQYF | TGTGCCAGCAGTATCAGGGTTGCCAAAAACATTCAGTACTTC
. | TRBJ1-1 | . | TRBV5-1 | CASSSYKGGNNTEAFF | TGCGCCAGCAGCTCGTACAAAGGGGGAAACAACACTGAAGCTTTCTTT
few | TRBJ1-2 | TRBD1 | TRBV20-1 | CSAIVFRGSYGYTF | TGCAGTGCTATTGTGTTCAGGGGGTCATATGGCTACACCTTC
few | TRBJ1-1 | . | TRBV7-2 | CASSLDSEAFF | TGTGCCAGCAGCTTGGACAGCGAAGCTTTCTTT
. | TRBJ1-6 | . | TRBV5-1 | CASSNRDGNSPLHF | TGCGCCAGCAGCAACCGGGACGGTAATTCACCCCTCCACTTT
once | TRBJ2-5 | . | TRBV28 | CASSHVGPQETQYF | TGTGCCAGCAGCCACGTGGGGCCCCAAGAGACCCAGTACTTC
many | TRBJ1-5 | . | TRBV20-1 | CSARDLRGINSNQPQHF | TGCAGTGCTAGAGATCTCAGAGGGATTAATAGCAATCAGCCCCAGCATTTT
. | TRBJ1-1 | . | TRBV5-1 | CASSLETVNTEAFF | TGCGCCAGCAGCTTGGAGACCGTGAACACTGAAGCTTTCTTT
few | TRBJ1-2 | TRBD1 | TRBV9 | CASRLDRGYTF | TGTGCCAGCAGATTGGACAGGGGCTACACCTTC
. | TRBJ1-1 | . | TRBV5-1 | CASSLGNRHVGTEAFF | TGCGCCAGCAGCCTTGGGAATCGACACGTTGGGACTGAAGCTTTCTTT
. | TRBJ1-1 | TRBD1 | TRBV29-1 | CSVETQGAYTEAFF | TGCAGCGTTGAAACGCAGGGGGCGTACACTGAAGCTTTCTTT
. | TRBJ1-2 | . | TRBV6-6 | CASSYTVLYGYTF | TGTGCCAGCAGTTACACGGTCCTCTATGGCTACACCTTC
. | TRBJ1-5 | . | TRBV4-2 | CASSLQGHRAQPQHF | TGTGCCAGCAGCCTCCAGGGGCACAGGGCCCAGCCCCAGCATTTT
few | TRBJ1-5 | . | TRBV20-1 | CSAQDRSSNQPQHF | TGCAGTGCTCAAGACAGGTCTAGCAATCAGCCCCAGCATTTT